A single T cell receptor beta chain is shown here with its context. Generated by immunoSEQ multiplex PCR, the TCRdb table keeps only in-frame clones and is missing some. The sample yields around 31,000 clones, about 88% seen once. This entry belongs to a study of PD-1 and CTLA-4 blockade in melanoma. This CDR3 has 14 residues. The germline gives CDR1 SEHNR, CDR2 FQNEAQ (reference sequence). Trimming took off 4 bases at V and 0 bases at J, with 9 bases between the two ends. The chain has TRBV7-9 and TRBJ2-5; D is possibly TRBD1 (5 bases). The receptor was isolated from a human donor with melanoma. Sequencing used CD8+ T cells from peripheral blood, obtained from a patient given anti-PD-1 treatment. The CDR3 DNA reads as TGTGCCAGCAGCTCCTCAGGGTACCAAGAGACCCAGTACTTC. Protein product: CASSSSGYQETQYF.